The T cell receptor beta chain under discussion was sequenced for a study of naive and memory T cell subsets. Study observations and caveats: TCR transcript changes with activation or differentiation may affect this RNA method.

TCR cDNA received a 3' ligated oligonucleotide that carried a UMI. Whole blood, approximately 2.3 ml, came from adult healthy volunteers. Amplification of ligated cDNA took four PCR rounds with SP2 and nested alpha and beta constant primers. Alpha and beta constant region primers primed reverse transcription for blood and skin samples. TCRdb re-called the 5' RACE reads with MiXCR, one entry per CDR3 protein. The sample shows approximately 49,000 distinct CDR3 sequences, about 4.8% of them seen only once. This clonotype has a count of ten or more. Its antigen is undetermined. Trimming stripped 5 bases from V and 7 bases from J, with 14 bases between. Germline V gene lookup returns CDR1 SEHNR and CDR2 FQNEAQ (reference sequence). The length of the CDR3 is 13 residues.

V usage is TRBV7-9 and J usage is TRBJ1-1; D unclear. This clonotype was sampled from a female donor in good health. The CDR3 DNA reads TGTGCCAGCAGCCCCGGTGGGGTTGGTGAAGCTTTCTTT. It is translated as CASSPGGVGEAFF.